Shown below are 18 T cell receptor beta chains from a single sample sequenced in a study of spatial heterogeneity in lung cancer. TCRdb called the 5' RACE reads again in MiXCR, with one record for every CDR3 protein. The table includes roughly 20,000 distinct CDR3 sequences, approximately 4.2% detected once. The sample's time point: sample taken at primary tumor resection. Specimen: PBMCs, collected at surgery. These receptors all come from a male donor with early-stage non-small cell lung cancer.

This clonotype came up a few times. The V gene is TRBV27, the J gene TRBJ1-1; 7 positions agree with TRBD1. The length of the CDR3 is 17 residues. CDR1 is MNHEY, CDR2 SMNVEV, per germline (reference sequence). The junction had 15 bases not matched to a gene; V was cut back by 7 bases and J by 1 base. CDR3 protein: CASTPGAGGDKNTEAFF. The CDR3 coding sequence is TGTGCCAGCACCCCGGGGGCAGGGGGAGATAAGAACACTGAAGCTTTCTTT.

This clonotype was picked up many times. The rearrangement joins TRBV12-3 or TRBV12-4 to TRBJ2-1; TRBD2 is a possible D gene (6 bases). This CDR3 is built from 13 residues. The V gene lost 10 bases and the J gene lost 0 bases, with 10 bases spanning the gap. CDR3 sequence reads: CATSSVSYNEQFF. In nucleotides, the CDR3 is TGTGCCACCTCTAGCGTCTCCTACAATGAGCAGTTCTTC.

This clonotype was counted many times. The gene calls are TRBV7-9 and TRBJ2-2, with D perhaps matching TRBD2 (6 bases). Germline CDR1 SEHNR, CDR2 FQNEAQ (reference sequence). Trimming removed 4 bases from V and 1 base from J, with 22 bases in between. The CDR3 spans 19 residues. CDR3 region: CASSSTLSSGNWNTGELFF. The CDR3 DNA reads TGTGCCAGCAGCTCGACCCTTAGTAGCGGCAATTGGAACACCGGGGAGCTGTTTTTT.

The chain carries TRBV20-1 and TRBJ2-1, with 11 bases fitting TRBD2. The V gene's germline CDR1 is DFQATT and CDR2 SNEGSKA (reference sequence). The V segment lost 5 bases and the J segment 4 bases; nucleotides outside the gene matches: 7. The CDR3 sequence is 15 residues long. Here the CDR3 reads CSAQGLAGHYNEQFF. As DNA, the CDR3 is TGCAGTGCTCAAGGACTAGCGGGTCATTACAATGAGCAGTTCTTC.

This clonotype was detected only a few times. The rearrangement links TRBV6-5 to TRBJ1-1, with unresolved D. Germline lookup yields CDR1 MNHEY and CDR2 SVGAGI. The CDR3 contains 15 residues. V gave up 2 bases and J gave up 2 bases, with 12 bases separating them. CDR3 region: CASSYSVRVNTEAFF. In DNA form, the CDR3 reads TGTGCCAGCAGTTACAGTGTTCGAGTAAACACTGAAGCTTTCTTT.

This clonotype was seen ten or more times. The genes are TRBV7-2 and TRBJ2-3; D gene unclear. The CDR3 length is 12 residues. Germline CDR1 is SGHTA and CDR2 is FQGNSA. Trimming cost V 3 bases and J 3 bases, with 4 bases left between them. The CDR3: CASSFFTDTQYF. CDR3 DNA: TGTGCCAGCAGCTTTTTTACAGATACGCAGTATTTT.

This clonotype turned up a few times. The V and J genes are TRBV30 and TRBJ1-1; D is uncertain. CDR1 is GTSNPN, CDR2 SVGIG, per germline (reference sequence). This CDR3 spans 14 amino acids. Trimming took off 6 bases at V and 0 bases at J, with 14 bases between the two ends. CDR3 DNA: TGTGCCTGCTCCCTAGGTGCATTGAACACTGAAGCTTTCTTT. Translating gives CACSLGALNTEAFF. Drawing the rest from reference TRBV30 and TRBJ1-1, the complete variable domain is SQTIHQWPATLVQPVGSPLSLECTVEGTSNPNLYWYRQAAGRGLQLLFYSVGIGQISSEVPQNLSASRPQDRQFILSSKKLLLSDSGFYLCACSLGALNTEAFFGQGTRLTVV.

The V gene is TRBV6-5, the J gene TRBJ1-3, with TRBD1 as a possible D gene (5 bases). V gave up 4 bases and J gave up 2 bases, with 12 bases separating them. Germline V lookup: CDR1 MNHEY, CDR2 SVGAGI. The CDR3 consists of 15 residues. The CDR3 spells CASSLWGTAGNTIYF. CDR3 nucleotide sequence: TGTGCCAGCAGTTTATGGGGGACGGCTGGAAACACCATATATTTT.

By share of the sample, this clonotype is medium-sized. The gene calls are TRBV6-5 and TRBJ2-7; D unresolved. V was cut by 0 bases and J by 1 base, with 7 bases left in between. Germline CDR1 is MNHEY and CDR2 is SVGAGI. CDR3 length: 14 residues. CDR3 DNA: TGTGCCAGCAGTTACTCGGACCAGTCCTACGAGCAGTACTTC. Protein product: CASSYSDQSYEQYF.

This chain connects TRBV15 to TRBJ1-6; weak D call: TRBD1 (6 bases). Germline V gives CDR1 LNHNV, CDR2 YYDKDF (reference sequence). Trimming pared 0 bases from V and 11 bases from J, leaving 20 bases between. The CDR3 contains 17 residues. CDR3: CATSREVGTGSGAPLHF. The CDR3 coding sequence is TGTGCCACCAGCAGAGAGGTTGGGACCGGGTCAGGGGCACCCCTCCACTTT.

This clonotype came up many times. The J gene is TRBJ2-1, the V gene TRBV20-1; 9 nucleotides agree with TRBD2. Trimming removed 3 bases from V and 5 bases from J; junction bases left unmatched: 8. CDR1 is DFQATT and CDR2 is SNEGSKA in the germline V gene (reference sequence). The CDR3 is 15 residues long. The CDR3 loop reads CSASWASGANNEQFF. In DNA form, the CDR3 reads TGCAGTGCTAGTTGGGCTAGCGGGGCCAACAATGAGCAGTTCTTC.

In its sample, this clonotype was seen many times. The CDR3 protein is CASSFRGGRLAGEWEQYF. The CDR3 coding sequence is TGTGCCAGCAGCTTTAGAGGGGGGAGACTAGCGGGAGAATGGGAGCAGTACTTC. This chain connects TRBV11-2 to TRBJ2-7; 12 nucleotides agree with TRBD2. Trimming took 3 bases from V and 7 from J; bases not matched to a gene: 16. CDR3 length equals 18 residues. Germline loops: CDR1 SGHAT, CDR2 FQNNGV. The variable domain in full, completed from reference TRBV11-2 and TRBJ2-7, reads EAGVAQSPRYKIIEKRQSVAFWCNPISGHATLYWYQQILGQGPKLLIQFQNNGVVDDSQLPKDRFSAERLKGVDSTLKIQPAKLEDSAVYLCASSFRGGRLAGEWEQYFGPGTRLTVT.

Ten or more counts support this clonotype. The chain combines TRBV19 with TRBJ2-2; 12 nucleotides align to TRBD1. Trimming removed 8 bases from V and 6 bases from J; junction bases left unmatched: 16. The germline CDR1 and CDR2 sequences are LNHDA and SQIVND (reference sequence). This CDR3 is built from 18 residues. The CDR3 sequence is CASGRDRGRSPLAGELFF. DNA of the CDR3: TGTGCCAGTGGTCGGGACAGGGGGCGATCTCCACTCGCCGGGGAGCTGTTTTTT.

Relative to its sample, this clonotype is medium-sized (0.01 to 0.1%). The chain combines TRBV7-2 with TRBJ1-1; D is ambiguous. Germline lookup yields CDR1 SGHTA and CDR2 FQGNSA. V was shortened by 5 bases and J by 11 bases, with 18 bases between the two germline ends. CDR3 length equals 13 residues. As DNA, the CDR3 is TGTGCCAGCAGCAACGTGGGTGTGGCGGTTGCTTTCTTT. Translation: CASSNVGVAVAFF.

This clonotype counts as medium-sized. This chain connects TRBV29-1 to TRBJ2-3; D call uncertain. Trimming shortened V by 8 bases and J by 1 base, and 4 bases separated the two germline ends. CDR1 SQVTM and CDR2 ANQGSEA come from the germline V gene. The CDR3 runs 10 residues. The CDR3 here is CSFGTDTQYF. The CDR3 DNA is TGCAGCTTCGGCACAGATACGCAGTATTTT.

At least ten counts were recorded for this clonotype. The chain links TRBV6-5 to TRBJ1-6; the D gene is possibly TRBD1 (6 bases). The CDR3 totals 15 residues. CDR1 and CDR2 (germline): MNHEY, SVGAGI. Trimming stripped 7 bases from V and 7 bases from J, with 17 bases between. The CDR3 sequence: CASTKGGRVNSPLHF. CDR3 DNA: TGTGCCAGCACCAAAGGGGGACGGGTCAATTCACCCCTCCACTTT.

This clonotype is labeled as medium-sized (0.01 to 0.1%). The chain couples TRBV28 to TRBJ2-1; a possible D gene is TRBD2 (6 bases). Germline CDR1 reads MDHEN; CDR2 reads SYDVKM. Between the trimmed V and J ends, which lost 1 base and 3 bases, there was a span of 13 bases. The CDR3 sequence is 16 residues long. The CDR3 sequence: CASSLSGRGLYNEQFF. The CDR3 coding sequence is TGTGCCAGCAGTTTATCAGGGCGGGGCCTCTACAATGAGCAGTTCTTC.

The CDR3 spells CASSEGMGSPLHF. CDR3 bases: TGTGCCAGCAGTGAAGGTATGGGATCACCCCTCCACTTT. V gene TRBV6-1 combines with J gene TRBJ1-6; D is uncertain. The germline gives CDR1 MNHNS, CDR2 SASEGT. The CDR3 extends over 13 amino acids. V was shortened by 1 base and J by 10 bases, with 8 bases between the two germline ends.